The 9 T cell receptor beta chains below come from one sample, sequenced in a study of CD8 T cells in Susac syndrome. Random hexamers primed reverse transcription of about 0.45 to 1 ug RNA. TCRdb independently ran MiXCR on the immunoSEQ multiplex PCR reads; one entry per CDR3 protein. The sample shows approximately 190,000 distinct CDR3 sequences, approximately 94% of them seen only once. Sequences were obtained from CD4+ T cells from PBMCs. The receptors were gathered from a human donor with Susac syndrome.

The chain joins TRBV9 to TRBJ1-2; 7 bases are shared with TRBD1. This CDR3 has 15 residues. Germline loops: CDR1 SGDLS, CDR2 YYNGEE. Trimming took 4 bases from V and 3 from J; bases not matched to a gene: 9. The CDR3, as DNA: TGTGCCAGCAGCCCCCCAGCGGGACAGCACTATGGCTACACCTTC. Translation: CASSPPAGQHYGYTF. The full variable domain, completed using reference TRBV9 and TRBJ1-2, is DSGVTQTPKHLITATGQRVTLRCSPRSGDLSVYWYQQSLDQGLQFLIQYYNGEERAKGNILERFSAQQFPDLHSELNLSSLELGDSALYFCASSPPAGQHYGYTFGSGTRLTVV.

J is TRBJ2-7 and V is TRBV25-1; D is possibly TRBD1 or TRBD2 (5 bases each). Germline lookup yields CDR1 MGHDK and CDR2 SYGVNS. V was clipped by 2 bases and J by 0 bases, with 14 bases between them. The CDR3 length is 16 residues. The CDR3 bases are TGTGCCAGCAGTGAAAGGTTGGCAGGGAGCTCCTACGAGCAGTACTTC. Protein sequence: CASSERLAGSSYEQYF.

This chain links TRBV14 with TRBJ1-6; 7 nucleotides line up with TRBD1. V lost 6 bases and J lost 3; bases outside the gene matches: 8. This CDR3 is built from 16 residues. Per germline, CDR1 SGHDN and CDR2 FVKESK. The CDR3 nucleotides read TGTGCCAGCAGTCACAGGGGACAGCACTATAATTCACCCCTCCACTTT. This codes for CASSHRGQHYNSPLHF.

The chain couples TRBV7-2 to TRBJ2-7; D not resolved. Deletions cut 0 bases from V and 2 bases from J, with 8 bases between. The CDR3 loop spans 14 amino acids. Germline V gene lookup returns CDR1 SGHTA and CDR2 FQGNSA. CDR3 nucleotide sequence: TGTGCCAGCAGCTTAGCTGTTACTCCCTACGAGCAGTACTTC. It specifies CASSLAVTPYEQYF.

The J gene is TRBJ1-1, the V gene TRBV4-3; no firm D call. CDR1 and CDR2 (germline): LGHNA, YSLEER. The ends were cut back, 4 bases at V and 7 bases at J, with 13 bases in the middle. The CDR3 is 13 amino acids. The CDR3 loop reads CASSLEGLGEAFF. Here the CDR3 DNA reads TGCGCCAGCAGCCTGGAGGGATTAGGTGAAGCTTTCTTT.

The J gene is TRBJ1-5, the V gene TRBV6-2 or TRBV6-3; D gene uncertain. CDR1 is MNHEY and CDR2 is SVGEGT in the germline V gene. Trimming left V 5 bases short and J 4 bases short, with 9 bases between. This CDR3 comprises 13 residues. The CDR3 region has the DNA TGTGCCAGCAGTCGAACAATGAATCAGCCCCAGCATTTT. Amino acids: CASSRTMNQPQHF.

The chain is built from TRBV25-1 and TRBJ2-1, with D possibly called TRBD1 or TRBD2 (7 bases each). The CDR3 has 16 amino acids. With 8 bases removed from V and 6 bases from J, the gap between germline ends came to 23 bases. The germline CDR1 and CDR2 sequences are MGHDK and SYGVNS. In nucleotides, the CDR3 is TGTGCCAGCGGATGGGGGGGCGGAGGGGGCTTCAATGAGCAGTTCTTC. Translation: CASGWGGGGGFNEQFF.

CDR3 loop: CASSEDRGYGYTF. The CDR3 DNA reads as TGTGCCAGCAGTGAAGACCGTGGCTATGGCTACACCTTC. V and J are TRBV6-1 and TRBJ1-2; D is unclear. V lost 1 base to trimming and J lost 4 bases, with 7 bases between them. Germline V gene data show CDR1 as MNHNS and CDR2 as SASEGT. The CDR3 contains 13 residues.

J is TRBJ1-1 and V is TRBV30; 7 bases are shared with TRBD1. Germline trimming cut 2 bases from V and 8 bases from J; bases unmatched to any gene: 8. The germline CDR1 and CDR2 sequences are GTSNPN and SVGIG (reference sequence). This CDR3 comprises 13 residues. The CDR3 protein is CAWSTDRAWEAFF. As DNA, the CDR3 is TGTGCCTGGAGTACTGACAGGGCTTGGGAAGCTTTCTTT.